This T cell receptor beta chain was documented in a study of vaccination effects on CD4 cells after COVID-19. Study-level background: Participants were vaccinated with two doses of either the BNT162b2 or mRNA-1273 vaccine.

Findings and limits, study-wide: By a late point after vaccination, infection- and vaccine-induced clones had shrunk markedly through clonal contraction.

Assay used: immunoSEQ multiplex PCR; TCRdb lists only in-frame clones, some missing. The profile shows 37,000 or so clones, about three fifths of them singletons. About this clone itself: Its antigen is as yet unknown.

ViraFEST expansion of antigen-specific CD4+ T cells with viral peptide pools preceded sequencing. Isolating CD4+ T cells followed 9 to 11 days of culture. All vaccine recipients tested negative for nucleocapsid antibodies and had never contracted SARS-CoV-2 infection. PBMC cultures contained 1.5 million to 2 million cells per well, roughly 10 IU/ml IL-2 and 10 ug/ml peptides. Cultures got half-medium changes with IL-2 on days 3 and 7. The V gene lost 4 bases and the J gene lost 8 bases, with 21 bases spanning the gap. The CDR3 is 16 amino acids. From germline, CDR1 is SGHNT and CDR2 YYREEE (reference sequence).

Source: CD4+ T cells from PBMCs cultured with HCoV-OC43 spike peptides, taken before COVID-19 vaccination. Stated subset: HCoV-OC43 spike overlapping peptide pool stimulation. The receptor's source is a human donor who received a COVID-19 vaccine. This rearrangement joins TRBV5-4 to TRBJ1-4, with D perhaps matching TRBD1 (6 bases). The DNA for the CDR3 is TGTGCCAGCAGCCACCGGGACACTCTCGCCAGGGAAAAACTGTTTTTT. The encoded protein is CASSHRDTLAREKLFF.